These 5 T cell receptor beta chains originate from one sample sequenced in a study of T cells in Graves' hyperthyroidism and ophthalmopathy. TCR beta CDR3 sequences were amplified from RNA transcripts. HTBI primers were used for first-round RT-PCR of the TCR CDR3. A single record per CDR3 protein comes from TCRdb applying MiXCR to the multiplex PCR reads. The data show about 600,000 distinct CDR3 sequences, about 14% seen once. The sequenced sample was blood. The source of these receptors is a woman aged 45 to 65 with Graves' ophthalmopathy.

This clonotype was seen repeatedly, ten times or more. The chain uses TRBV5-1 and TRBJ2-5; no clear D. Germline CDR1 is SGHRS and CDR2 is YFSETQ. The CDR3 runs 14 residues. V was pared by 0 bases and J by 2 bases, with 8 bases between. The CDR3 protein is CASSLVAAQETQYF. The CDR3 DNA follows: TGCGCCAGCAGCTTGGTGGCAGCTCAAGAGACCCAGTACTTC.

This clonotype was found many times. The V gene is TRBV20-1, the J gene TRBJ2-3, with 7 bases matching TRBD2. J was trimmed by 5 bases and V by 3 bases; bases with no gene match: 8. The CDR3 runs to 14 residues. In germline, CDR1 is DFQATT, CDR2 SNEGSKA (reference sequence). The CDR3 spells CSARGREPIDTQYF. In DNA form, the CDR3 reads TGCAGTGCTAGGGGGCGGGAGCCCATAGATACGCAGTATTTT.

This clonotype appeared once. As DNA, the CDR3 is TGCAGTGCTAGGGCGGGACTAGCGGGAGTATTGGTCGAGCAGTACTTC. It codes for CSARAGLAGVLVEQYF. The chain recombines TRBV20-1 with TRBJ2-7; 14 nucleotides line up with TRBD2. Germline V gene sequence: CDR1 DFQATT, CDR2 SNEGSKA (reference sequence). V trimming: 3 bases; J trimming: 6 bases; junction bases outside the gene matches: 10. This CDR3 spans 16 amino acids.

The sample holds many counts of this clonotype. The gene calls are TRBV9 and TRBJ1-4; perhaps TRBD1 as D (6 bases). Trimming shortened V by 3 bases and J by 1 base, and 7 bases separated the two germline ends. The CDR3 has 14 residues. The germline CDR1 and CDR2 sequences are SGDLS and YYNGEE. The CDR3 is CASSEQGTNEKLFF. CDR3 nucleotide sequence: TGTGCCAGCAGCGAACAGGGAACTAATGAAAAACTGTTTTTT. Full variable domain (missing parts from reference TRBV9 and TRBJ1-4): DSGVTQTPKHLITATGQRVTLRCSPRSGDLSVYWYQQSLDQGLQFLIQYYNGEERAKGNILERFSAQQFPDLHSELNLSSLELGDSALYFCASSEQGTNEKLFFGSGTQLSVL.

Note on this clonotype: It may be a read error: a sequence one base away is much more abundant. The chain has TRBV7-9 and TRBJ2-1; 9 bases agree with TRBD2. This CDR3 is built from 16 residues. CDR1 and CDR2 from the germline V gene are SEHNR and FQNEAQ (reference sequence). In DNA form, the CDR3 reads TGTGCCAGCAGCTTGAAAGCGGGAGGTCCCTACAATGAGCAGCTCTTC. Residues: CASSLKAGGPYNEQLF.